The present T cell receptor (beta chain) was sequenced within a study of cytomegalovirus exposure and HLA in healthy donors. The PCR contained 60 Vbeta and 13 Jbeta primers. The table came from immunoSEQ multiplex PCR; TCRdb's copy has only in-frame clones and leaves some out. There are about 120,000 clones in the sample; about 75% occur only once, and 9.5% to 15% lies in the top ten. Germline V lookup: CDR1 SEHNR, CDR2 FQNEAQ (reference sequence). The CDR3 is 14 residues long. About this clone itself: The junction departs from the called germline gene at one end, perhaps through a read error.

The sequencing sample was made of PBMCs. The sequence derives from a woman between 35 and 50 years old in good health and CMV-seropositive. The chain carries TRBV7-9 and TRBJ1-1; possibly TRBD1 for D (5 bases). In nucleotides, the CDR3 is TGTGCCAGCAGCTTTCAGGGTCTGAATACTGAAGCTTTCTTT. Protein product: CASSFQGLNTEAFF.